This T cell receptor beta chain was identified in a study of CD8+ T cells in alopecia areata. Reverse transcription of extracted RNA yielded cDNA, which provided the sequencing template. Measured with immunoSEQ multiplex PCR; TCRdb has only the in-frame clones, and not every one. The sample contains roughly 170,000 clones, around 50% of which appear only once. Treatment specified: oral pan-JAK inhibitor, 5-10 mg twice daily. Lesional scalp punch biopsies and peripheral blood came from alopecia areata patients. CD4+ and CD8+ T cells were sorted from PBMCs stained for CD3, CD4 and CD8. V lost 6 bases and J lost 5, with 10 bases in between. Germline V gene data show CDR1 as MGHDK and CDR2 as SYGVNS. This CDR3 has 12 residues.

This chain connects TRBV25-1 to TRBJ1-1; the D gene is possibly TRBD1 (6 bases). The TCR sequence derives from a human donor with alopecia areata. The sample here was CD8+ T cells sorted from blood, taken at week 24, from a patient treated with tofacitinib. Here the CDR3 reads CASRQGWTEAFF. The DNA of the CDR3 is TGTGCCAGCAGACAGGGATGGACTGAAGCTTTCTTT.